This entry concerns a single T cell receptor beta chain. Its antigen is unknown. The junction departs from the called germline gene at one end, perhaps through a read error. Generated by immunoSEQ multiplex PCR, the TCRdb table keeps only in-frame clones and is missing some. Altogether 150,000 to 160,000 clones are present, about 86% being singletons, with the ten largest covering approximately 2.2%. This sample was taken from a study of cytomegalovirus exposure and HLA in healthy donors. At the level of the study: It was reported in a later analysis that the approximately 120 validation repertoires used the same platform as the approximately 670 first-cohort repertoires.

The CDR3 totals 16 residues. CDR1 is GTSNPN and CDR2 is SVGIG in the germline V gene (reference sequence). Notes on the study in general: Cytomegalovirus status, reportedly, was diagnosed with high specificity and sensitivity by the classifier. A few CMV-associated chains were confirmed in vitro to be specific for CMV antigens. Listed as cytomegalovirus-associated were over 150 TCR beta chains.

The sequence was collected from a human donor in good health. The sequenced material came from PBMCs. The rearrangement joins TRBV30 to TRBJ2-1; 8 positions agree with TRBD2. CDR3 nucleotides: TGTGCCTGGAGTGGGGTTAGACTAGCGTCCTCCAATGAGCAGTTCTTC. Protein sequence: CAWSGVRLASSNEQFF.